The 5 T cell receptor beta chains below come from one sample, sequenced in a study of cytotoxic CD8 clonotypes in ibrutinib-treated CLL. Repertoires were generated with immunoSEQ multiplex PCR, while TCRdb's copy carries only in-frame clones and drops some. The data hold fewer than 400,000 clones, with 60% to 80% observed a single time. Sequences were derived from PBMCs, sampled after 36 months of ibrutinib treatment. These receptors all come from a human donor with chronic lymphocytic leukemia.

The chain employs TRBV6-5 and TRBJ2-7, with 9 positions matching TRBD2. This CDR3 has 14 residues. With V trimmed by 8 bases and J by 3 bases, 8 bases remained unmatched. The germline CDR1 and CDR2 sequences are MNHEY and SVGAGI. The CDR3 spells CASWPGLAGYEQYF. CDR3 DNA sequence: TGTGCCAGCTGGCCGGGACTAGCAGGCTACGAGCAGTACTTC.

The CDR3 sequence is CASSVVPGLVSYNEQFF. The CDR3, as DNA: TGTGCCAGCAGCGTAGTTCCCGGACTGGTTAGCTACAATGAGCAGTTCTTC. The chain links TRBV9 to TRBJ2-1, with D possibly TRBD2 on 5 matching bases. The CDR3 extends over 17 amino acids. Germline V gene lookup returns CDR1 SGDLS and CDR2 YYNGEE. V shed 0 bases and J shed 3 bases, with 16 bases lying between them.

This clone was counted between two and nine times. The chain has TRBV19 and TRBJ1-2, with D uncertain. V was shortened by 5 bases and J by 3 bases, with 10 bases between the two germline ends. Germline V gene lookup returns CDR1 LNHDA and CDR2 SQIVND (reference sequence). CDR3 size: 13 residues. Here the CDR3 reads CASSGIVHYGYTF. The CDR3 DNA reads as TGTGCCAGTAGTGGTATAGTCCACTATGGCTACACCTTC.

V is TRBV13 and J is TRBJ1-2, with D unclear. This CDR3 region has 14 residues. Germline V gene data show CDR1 as PRHDT and CDR2 as FYEKMQ (reference sequence). Trimming cost V 5 bases and J 3 bases, with 13 bases left between them. CDR3 protein: CASSTRALHYGYTF. In DNA form, the CDR3 reads TGTGCCAGCAGCACCCGGGCCTTGCACTATGGCTACACCTTC.

J is TRBJ1-2 and V is TRBV10-2; D uncertain. CDR3 length equals 14 residues. Trimming removed 3 bases from V and 5 bases from J, with 13 bases in between. The V gene's germline CDR1 is WSHSY and CDR2 SAAADI. CDR3 DNA sequence: TGCGCCAGCAGTGATTGGGGAACGAGGTATGGCTACACCTTC. Translation: CASSDWGTRYGYTF.